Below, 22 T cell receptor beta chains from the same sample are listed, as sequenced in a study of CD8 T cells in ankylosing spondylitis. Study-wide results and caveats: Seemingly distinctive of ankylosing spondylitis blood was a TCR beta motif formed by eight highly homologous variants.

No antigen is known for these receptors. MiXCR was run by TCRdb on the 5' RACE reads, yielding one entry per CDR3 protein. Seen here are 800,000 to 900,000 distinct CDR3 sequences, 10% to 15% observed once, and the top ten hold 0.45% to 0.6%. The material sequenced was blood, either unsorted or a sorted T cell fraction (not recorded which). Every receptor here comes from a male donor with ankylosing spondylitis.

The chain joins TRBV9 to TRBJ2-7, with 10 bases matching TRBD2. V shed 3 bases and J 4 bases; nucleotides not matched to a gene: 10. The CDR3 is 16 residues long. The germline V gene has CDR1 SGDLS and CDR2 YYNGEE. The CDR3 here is CASSATLTSGLYEQYF. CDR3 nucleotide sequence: TGTGCCAGCAGCGCTACCCTGACTAGCGGGCTGTACGAGCAGTACTTC.

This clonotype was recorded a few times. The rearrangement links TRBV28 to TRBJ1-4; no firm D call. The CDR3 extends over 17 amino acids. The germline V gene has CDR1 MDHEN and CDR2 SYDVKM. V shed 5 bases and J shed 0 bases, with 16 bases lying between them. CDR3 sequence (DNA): TGTGCCAGCAGTGTTATGGACGGCTATTCAACTAATGAAAAACTGTTTTTT. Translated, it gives CASSVMDGYSTNEKLFF.

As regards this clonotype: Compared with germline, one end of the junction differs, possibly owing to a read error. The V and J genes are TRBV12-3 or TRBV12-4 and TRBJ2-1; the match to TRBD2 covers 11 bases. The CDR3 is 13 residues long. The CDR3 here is CASSLLLAGGTDF. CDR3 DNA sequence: TGTGCCAGCAGTCTCCTGCTAGCGGGGGGCACCGACTTC.

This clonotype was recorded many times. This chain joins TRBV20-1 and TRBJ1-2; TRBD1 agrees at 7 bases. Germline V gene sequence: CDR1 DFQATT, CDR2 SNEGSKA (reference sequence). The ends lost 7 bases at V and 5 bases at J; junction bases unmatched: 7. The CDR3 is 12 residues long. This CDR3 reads CSVPDRVYGYTF. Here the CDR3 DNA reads TGCAGTGTTCCCGACAGGGTGTATGGCTACACCTTC.

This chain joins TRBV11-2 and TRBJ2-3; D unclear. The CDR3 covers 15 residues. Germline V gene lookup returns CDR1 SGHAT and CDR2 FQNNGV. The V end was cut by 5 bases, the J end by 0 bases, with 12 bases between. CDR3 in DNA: TGTGCCAGCAGCAAAGTCCCCAAGAGCACAGATACGCAGTATTTT. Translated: CASSKVPKSTDTQYF. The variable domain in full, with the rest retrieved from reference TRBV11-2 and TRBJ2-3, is EAGVAQSPRYKIIEKRQSVAFWCNPISGHATLYWYQQILGQGPKLLIQFQNNGVVDDSQLPKDRFSAERLKGVDSTLKIQPAKLEDSAVYLCASSKVPKSTDTQYFGPGTRLTVL.

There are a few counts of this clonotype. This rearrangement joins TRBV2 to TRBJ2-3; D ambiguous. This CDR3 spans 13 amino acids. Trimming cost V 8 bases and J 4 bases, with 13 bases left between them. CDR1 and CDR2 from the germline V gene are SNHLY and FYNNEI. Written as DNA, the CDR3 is TGTGCCAGCTCTTATGGTAGGGCAGATACGCAGTATTTT. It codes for CASSYGRADTQYF.

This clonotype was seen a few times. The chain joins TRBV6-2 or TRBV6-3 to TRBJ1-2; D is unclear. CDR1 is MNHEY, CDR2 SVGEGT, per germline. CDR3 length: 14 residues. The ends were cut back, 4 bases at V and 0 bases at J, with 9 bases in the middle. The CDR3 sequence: CASSSPPTNYGYTF. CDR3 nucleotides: TGTGCCAGCAGTTCCCCCCCGACTAACTATGGCTACACCTTC.

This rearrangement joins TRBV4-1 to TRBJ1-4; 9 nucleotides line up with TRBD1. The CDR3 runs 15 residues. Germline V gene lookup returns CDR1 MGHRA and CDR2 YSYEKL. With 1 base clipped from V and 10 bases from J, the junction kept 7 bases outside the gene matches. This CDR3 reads CASSQGGQGRGKLFF. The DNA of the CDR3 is TGCGCCAGCAGCCAAGGGGGACAGGGAAGGGGAAAACTGTTTTTT.

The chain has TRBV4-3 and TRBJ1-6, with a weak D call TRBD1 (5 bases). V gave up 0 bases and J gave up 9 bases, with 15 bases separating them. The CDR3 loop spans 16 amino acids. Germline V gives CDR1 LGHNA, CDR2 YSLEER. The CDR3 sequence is CASSQETGRDLSPLHF. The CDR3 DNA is TGCGCCAGCAGCCAAGAGACGGGACGGGACCTTTCACCCCTCCACTTT.

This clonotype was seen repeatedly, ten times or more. The CDR3 region has the DNA TGTGCCACCAATTATAATGAAAAACTGTTTTTT. It translates to CATNYNEKLFF. The gene calls are TRBV15 and TRBJ1-4; D call uncertain. The germline gives CDR1 LNHNV, CDR2 YYDKDF (reference sequence). The CDR3 covers 11 residues. V shed 7 bases and J shed 4 bases, with 4 bases lying between them.

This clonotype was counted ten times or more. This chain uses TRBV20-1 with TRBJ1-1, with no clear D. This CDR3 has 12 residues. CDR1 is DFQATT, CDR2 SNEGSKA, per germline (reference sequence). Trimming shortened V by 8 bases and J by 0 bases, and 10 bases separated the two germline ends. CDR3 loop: CSCLVMNTEAFF. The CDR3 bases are TGCAGTTGTCTCGTTATGAACACTGAAGCTTTCTTT.

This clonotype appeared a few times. DNA of the CDR3: TGTGCCAGCAGCAAAGAACTAAGACCGAGGGGAGATACGCAGTATTTT. Translated, it gives CASSKELRPRGDTQYF. This chain links TRBV21-1 with TRBJ2-3; TRBD1 reflects the table's D call only, with no check against the DNA. TRBV21-1 is a documented pseudogene. This CDR3 region has 16 residues.

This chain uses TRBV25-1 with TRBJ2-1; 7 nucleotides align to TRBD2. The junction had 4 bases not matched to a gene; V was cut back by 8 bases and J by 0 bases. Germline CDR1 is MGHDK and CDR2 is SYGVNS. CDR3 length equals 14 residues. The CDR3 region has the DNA TGTGCCAGCCTTGGGGGGGTCTCCTACAATGAGCAGTTCTTC. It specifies CASLGGVSYNEQFF.

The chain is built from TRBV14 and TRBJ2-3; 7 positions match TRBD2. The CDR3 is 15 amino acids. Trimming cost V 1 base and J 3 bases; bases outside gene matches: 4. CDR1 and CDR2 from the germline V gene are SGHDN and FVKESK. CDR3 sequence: CASSQVLGGTDTQYF. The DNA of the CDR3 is TGTGCCAGCAGCCAAGTCCTGGGGGGGACAGATACGCAGTATTTT.

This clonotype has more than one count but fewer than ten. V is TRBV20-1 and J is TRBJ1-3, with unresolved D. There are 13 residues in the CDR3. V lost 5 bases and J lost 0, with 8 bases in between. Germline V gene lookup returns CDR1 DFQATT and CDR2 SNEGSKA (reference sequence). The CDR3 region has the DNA TGCAGTGCTTATGAGAGCTCTGGAAACACCATATATTTT. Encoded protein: CSAYESSGNTIYF.

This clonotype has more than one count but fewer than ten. The CDR3 nucleotides read TGTGCCAGCAGCGCCCATGAGGGGGGCGGCACAGATACGCAGTATTTT. Its translation is CASSAHEGGGTDTQYF. J is TRBJ2-3 and V is TRBV7-2; the D gene could be TRBD1 or TRBD2 (6 bases each). The V gene lost 5 bases and the J gene lost 1 base, with 16 bases spanning the gap. CDR1 and CDR2 from the germline V gene are SGHTA and FQGNSA. The CDR3 totals 16 residues.

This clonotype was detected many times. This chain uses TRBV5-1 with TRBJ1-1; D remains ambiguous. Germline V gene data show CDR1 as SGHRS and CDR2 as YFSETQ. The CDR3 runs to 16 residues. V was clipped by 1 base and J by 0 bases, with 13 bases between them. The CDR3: CASSLRAQHMNTEAFF. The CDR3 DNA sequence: TGCGCCAGCAGCTTGCGGGCACAGCACATGAACACTGAAGCTTTCTTT.

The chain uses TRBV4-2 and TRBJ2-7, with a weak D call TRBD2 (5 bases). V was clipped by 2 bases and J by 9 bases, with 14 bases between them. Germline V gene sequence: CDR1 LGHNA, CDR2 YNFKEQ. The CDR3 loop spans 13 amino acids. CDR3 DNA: TGTGCCAGCAGCCAATCCCGGACTCACGGGCAGTACTTC. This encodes CASSQSRTHGQYF.

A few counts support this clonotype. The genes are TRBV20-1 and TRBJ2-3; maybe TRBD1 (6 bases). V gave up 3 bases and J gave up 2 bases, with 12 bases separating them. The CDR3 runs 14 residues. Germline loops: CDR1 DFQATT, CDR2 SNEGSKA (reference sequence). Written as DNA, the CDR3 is TGCAGTGCTAGTCAGGACAGAATCACAGATACGCAGTATTTT. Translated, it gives CSASQDRITDTQYF.

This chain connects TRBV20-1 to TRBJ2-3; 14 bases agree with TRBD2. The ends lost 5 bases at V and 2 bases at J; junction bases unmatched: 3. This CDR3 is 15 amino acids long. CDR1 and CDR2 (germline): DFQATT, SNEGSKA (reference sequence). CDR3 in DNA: TGCAGTGCTGAGGGACTAGCGGGAGTCACAGATACGCAGTATTTT. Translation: CSAEGLAGVTDTQYF.

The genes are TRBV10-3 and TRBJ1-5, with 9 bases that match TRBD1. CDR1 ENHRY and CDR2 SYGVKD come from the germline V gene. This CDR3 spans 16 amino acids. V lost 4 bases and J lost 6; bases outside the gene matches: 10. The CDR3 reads CAISAQQGAVGQPQHF. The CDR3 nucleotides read TGTGCCATCAGTGCACAACAGGGGGCGGTGGGTCAGCCCCAGCATTTT.

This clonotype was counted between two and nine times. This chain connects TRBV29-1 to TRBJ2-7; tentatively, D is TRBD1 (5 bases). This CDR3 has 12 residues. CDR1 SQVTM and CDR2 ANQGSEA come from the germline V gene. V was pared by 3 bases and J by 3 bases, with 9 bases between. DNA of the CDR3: TGCAGCGTTGATAGTAGGGGCTACGAGCAGTACTTC. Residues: CSVDSRGYEQYF.